Below, 18 T cell receptor beta chains from the same sample are listed, as sequenced in a study of blood T cells in healthy people across ages. The second PCR ran about 6 to 12 cycles with a sample-barcoded 5' primer and J-beta primers. TCRdb called the 5' RACE reads again in MiXCR, with one record for every CDR3 protein. The sample carries 1,300,000 or so distinct CDR3 sequences, roughly 60% recorded once. The material sequenced was blood. The source is a man aged 18 to 30 in good health.

The chain has TRBV10-3 and TRBJ2-5; 9 bases match TRBD2. This CDR3 has 14 residues. The V gene end was trimmed by 2 bases and the J gene end by 4 bases; junction bases not matched to a gene: 2. Per the germline V gene, CDR1 is ENHRY and CDR2 is SYGVKD. The CDR3 DNA reads as TGTGCCATCAGTGAGGCGCGGGAGGGAGAGACCCAGTACTTC. Translation gives CAISEAREGETQYF.

The chain has TRBV29-1 and TRBJ2-7; a possible D gene is TRBD1 (5 bases). Trimming left V 5 bases short and J 2 bases short, with 16 bases between. This CDR3 spans 14 amino acids. Looked up from germline, CDR1 is SQVTM and CDR2 is ANQGSEA. CDR3 DNA sequence: TGCAGCGTTCGCGGCTTGACAGCCACCTACGAGCAGTACTTC. Its protein product is CSVRGLTATYEQYF.

The rearrangement links TRBV29-1 to TRBJ2-1; 10 bases map to TRBD1. This CDR3 contains 12 residues. Looked up from germline, CDR1 is SQVTM and CDR2 is ANQGSEA. Losses at the gene ends were 6 bases for V and 7 bases for J; bases not matched to a gene: 3. CDR3 nucleotides: TGCAGCGTGAGACAGGGGGCAAATGAGCAGTTCTTC. This codes for CSVRQGANEQFF.

CDR3 bases: TGTGCCAGCAGCTTACGTATCGGGATCTCGGAGACCCAGTACTTC. This translates into CASSLRIGISETQYF. The rearrangement links TRBV7-6 to TRBJ2-5, with D perhaps TRBD2 (5 bases). This CDR3 spans 15 amino acids. V shed 2 bases and J shed 5 bases, with 15 bases lying between them. From germline, CDR1 is SGHVS and CDR2 FNYEAQ.

The rearrangement links TRBV20-1 to TRBJ2-7; D gene uncertain. Germline V lookup: CDR1 DFQATT, CDR2 SNEGSKA (reference sequence). The CDR3 length is 14 residues. V dropped 0 bases and J dropped 2 bases, with 11 bases sitting between them. CDR3 sequence (DNA): TGCAGTGCTAGAGATCCTGTCGGAACCTACGAGCAGTACTTC. It encodes CSARDPVGTYEQYF.

The V gene is TRBV2, the J gene TRBJ1-2; 7 bases align to TRBD1. V shed 5 bases and J 0 bases; nucleotides not matched to a gene: 12. The CDR3 runs to 17 residues. In germline, CDR1 is SNHLY, CDR2 FYNNEI. CDR3 in DNA: TGTGCCAGCAGTTACCAGGGACAGAGCTTCTCTAACTATGGCTACACCTTC. Residues: CASSYQGQSFSNYGYTF.

Concerning this clonotype itself: The junction and the germline gene differ at one end; a read error may be behind it. This sequence joins TRBV5-1 and TRBJ2-3, with 12 positions matching TRBD2. The CDR3 consists of 15 residues. The V gene's germline CDR1 is SGHRS and CDR2 YFSETQ. CDR3 bases: TGCGCCAGCAGTACCGGACTAGCGGGAATCAATGAGCAGTACTTT. Its translation: CASSTGLAGINEQYF.

This rearrangement joins TRBV5-1 to TRBJ1-2, with 7 bases fitting TRBD1. CDR3 length: 14 amino acids. V lost 0 bases and J lost 8; bases outside the gene matches: 7. Germline CDR1 is SGHRS and CDR2 is YFSETQ. Here the CDR3 DNA reads TGCGCCAGCAGCTTGGGGGACAGATGGAACGGCTACACCTTC. It specifies CASSLGDRWNGYTF.

The chain combines TRBV7-2 with TRBJ2-3; 11 bases line up with TRBD1. Per the germline V gene, CDR1 is SGHTA and CDR2 is FQGNSA. Trimming cost V 5 bases and J 5 bases; bases outside gene matches: 6. CDR3 size: 15 residues. CDR3 sequence: CASSTRGTGGDTQYF. In DNA, the CDR3 is TGTGCCAGCAGCACTCGGGGGACAGGGGGAGATACGCAGTATTTT.

The chain recombines TRBV18 with TRBJ2-1, with D unclear. CDR3 size: 15 residues. Germline CDR1 is KGHSH and CDR2 is LQKENI. Trimming shortened V by 4 bases and J by 0 bases, and 10 bases separated the two germline ends. The DNA for the CDR3 is TGTGCCAGCTCACGTGGGGTGCGCTCCTACAATGAGCAGTTCTTC. Protein product: CASSRGVRSYNEQFF.

This clonotype was seen more than once but under ten times. V and J are TRBV6-5 and TRBJ1-1; TRBD1 aligns across 8 bases. Germline CDR1 and CDR2: MNHEY and SVGAGI. V was clipped by 5 bases and J by 1 base; unmatched bases: 9. This CDR3 has 16 residues. The CDR3 bases are TGTGCCAGCAGTCTCCGGACAGACAGGGGGAACACTGAAGCTTTCTTT. This translates into CASSLRTDRGNTEAFF.

Regarding this clonotype: The junction does not match germline at one end; this may be a read error. The chain carries TRBV6-5 and TRBJ2-3, with a weak D call TRBD2 (6 bases). There are 11 residues in the CDR3. Germline CDR1 MNHEY, CDR2 SVGAGI. The CDR3 DNA follows: TGTGCCAGCAGCTGGAGGGATACGCGGTATTTT. Amino acid sequence: CASSWRDTRYF.

The CDR3 region is CASTPSDRVYEQYF. The CDR3 bases are TGTGCCAGCACACCAAGCGACAGGGTCTACGAGCAGTACTTC. This chain connects TRBV2 to TRBJ2-7, with 7 bases lining up with TRBD1. This CDR3 has 14 residues. The junction had 9 bases not matched to a gene; V was cut back by 7 bases and J by 3 bases. Looked up from germline, CDR1 is SNHLY and CDR2 is FYNNEI.

V is TRBV24-1 and J is TRBJ2-2; 7 nucleotides align to TRBD1. Germline-derived CDR1 and CDR2 are KGHDR and SFDVKD. V lost 2 bases to trimming and J lost 3 bases; unmatched junction nucleotides: 5. There are 16 residues in the CDR3. This CDR3 reads CATSDSERGHTGELFF. The CDR3 DNA follows: TGTGCCACCAGTGATTCTGAGAGGGGGCACACCGGGGAGCTGTTTTTT.

The V gene is TRBV29-1, the J gene TRBJ1-2; TRBD1 aligns across 8 bases. Trimming cost V 6 bases and J 5 bases; bases outside gene matches: 14. Germline-derived CDR1 and CDR2 are SQVTM and ANQGSEA. This CDR3 comprises 15 residues. CDR3 DNA sequence: TGCAGCGTCCTAAGGACAGGGTATGGAGAATATGGCTACACCTTC. It is translated as CSVLRTGYGEYGYTF. The full variable domain, in which reference TRBV29-1 and TRBJ1-2 provide the parts outside the CDR3, is SAVISQKPSRDICQRGTSLTIQCQVDSQVTMMFWYRQQPGQSLTLIATANQGSEATYESGFVIDKFPISRPNLTFSTLTVSNMSPEDSSIYLCSVLRTGYGEYGYTFGSGTRLTVV.

This clonotype came up a few times. The chain uses TRBV7-9 and TRBJ2-7; maybe TRBD2 (6 bases). V lost 5 bases and J lost 5, with 16 bases in between. In germline, CDR1 is SEHNR, CDR2 FQNEAQ (reference sequence). The CDR3 extends over 14 amino acids. CDR3 sequence: CASSPGRRTHEQYF. The CDR3 region has the DNA TGTGCCAGCAGCCCAGGGAGGAGAACCCACGAGCAGTACTTC.

The rearrangement links TRBV4-3 to TRBJ1-6; no reliable D call. Looked up from germline, CDR1 is LGHNA and CDR2 is YSLEER. The CDR3 runs 15 residues. Trimming pared 0 bases from V and 7 bases from J, leaving 10 bases between. CDR3 sequence reads: CASSQEAPSNSPLHF. The CDR3 DNA reads TGCGCCAGCAGCCAAGAGGCCCCTTCAAATTCACCCCTCCACTTT.

This sequence joins TRBV5-6 and TRBJ2-3; D gene ambiguous. V was cut by 5 bases and J by 4 bases, with 8 bases left in between. This CDR3 comprises 12 residues. Germline CDR1 reads SGHDT; CDR2 reads YYEEEE. CDR3 bases: TGTGCCAGCAGGGGGATCCCAGATACGCAGTATTTT. The encoded protein is CASRGIPDTQYF.